This paragraph reports one TCR beta chain. Its antigen remains unknown. This specimen belongs to a study of beta chain features in type 1 diabetes. Study-level results: TCRB CDR3 length was moderately but significantly reduced in all four CD4+ subsets of Type 1 diabetes patients.

The investigators reverse transcribed all of the isolated RNA, so they sequenced expressed TCRB transcripts. Clones were sequenced by immunoSEQ multiplex PCR, and TCRdb holds only the in-frame ones, with some missing. The sample shows 150,000 to 200,000 clones, 63% of them seen only once. This CDR3 has 13 residues. Per germline, CDR1 GTSNPN and CDR2 SVGIG (reference sequence). V lost 0 bases to trimming and J lost 3 bases, with 9 bases between them. Sequenced sample: naive CD4+ T cells from blood. The TCR originated in a man aged 30-40 years with type 1 diabetes. The chain couples TRBV30 to TRBJ2-7; the D is unclear. CDR3 loop: CAWSVESVYEQYF. The DNA of the CDR3 is TGTGCCTGGAGTGTAGAATCGGTCTACGAGCAGTACTTC.